This paragraph reports one T cell receptor beta chain. These data originate in a study of PD-L1 blockade in urothelial cancer. Generated by immunoSEQ multiplex PCR, the TCRdb table keeps only in-frame clones and is missing some. The sample holds fewer than 50,000 clones, around nine tenths seen once. This CDR3 has 12 amino acids. Unmatched junction bases numbered 6, after V lost 5 bases and J lost 11 bases. In germline, CDR1 is WSHSY, CDR2 SAAADI. The number of samples from each patient was between 1 and 8, taken pretreatment and on-treatment. Sequenced material: PBMCs, taken around atezolizumab (anti-PD-L1) treatment. V usage is TRBV10-2 and J usage is TRBJ1-1; TRBD1 agrees at 9 bases. This TCR came from a man between 65 and 85 years old with urothelial cancer. CDR3 sequence: CASSQDRGGAFF. In DNA form, the CDR3 reads TGCGCCAGCAGTCAGGACAGGGGTGGGGCTTTCTTT.